Listed below are T cell receptor beta chains from one sample, sequenced in a study of blood T cell repertoires in COVID-19. Sequencing was performed with immunoSEQ multiplex PCR; in TCRdb, only in-frame clones are kept and a portion is missing. The sample has roughly 250,000 clones, 85% to 90% seen once; the top ten hold more than 0.75%. Sequences were obtained from peripheral blood. Receptors originate from a man aged 25-45 years with acute or convalescent COVID-19. The CDR3 runs from the conserved cysteine through the conserved F or W. A D gene is named only where the DNA matches it firmly. Clone size is given for some rows only: seen once, a few or many times, or a class if the clone is expanded.

j_call: TRBJ2-7
v_call: TRBV7-3
clone_size: once
d_call: -
cdr3_nt: TGTGCCAGCAGCTTACGCGAGCAGTACTTC
cdr3_aa: CASSLREQYF

j_call: TRBJ2-5
v_call: TRBV5-1
clone_size: -
d_call: -
cdr3_nt: TGCGCCAGTGCTTTTTTGGGTCAGGGAGAGACCCAGTACTTC
cdr3_aa: CASAFLGQGETQYF

j_call: TRBJ1-1
v_call: TRBV27
clone_size: -
d_call: TRBD1
cdr3_nt: TGTGCCAGCAGCTTACAGGGGAGAAACACTGAAGCTTTCTTT
cdr3_aa: CASSLQGRNTEAFF

j_call: TRBJ1-1
v_call: TRBV4-2
clone_size: few
d_call: -
cdr3_nt: TGTGCCAGCAGCCAAGTATCCAAGTCAGGGGACACTGAAGCTTTCTTT
cdr3_aa: CASSQVSKSGDTEAFF

j_call: TRBJ1-1
v_call: TRBV14
clone_size: few
d_call: -
cdr3_nt: TGTGCCAGCAGCCATCGGAGTGAAGCTTTCTTT
cdr3_aa: CASSHRSEAFF

j_call: TRBJ1-5
v_call: TRBV5-1
clone_size: -
d_call: -
cdr3_nt: TGCGCCAGCCGGGAGGGCGTCGGGAGCAATCAGCCCCAGCATTTT
cdr3_aa: CASREGVGSNQPQHF

j_call: TRBJ2-3
v_call: TRBV19
clone_size: -
d_call: TRBD2
cdr3_nt: TGTGCCAGTAGTAAAACCGGGACTAGCGGGGGCGAGCAGTATTTT
cdr3_aa: CASSKTGTSGGEQYF

j_call: TRBJ2-3
v_call: TRBV3-1/TRBV3-2
clone_size: -
d_call: -
cdr3_nt: TGTGCCAGCAGCCTTCTTAGCACAGATACGCAGTATTTT
cdr3_aa: CASSLLSTDTQYF

j_call: TRBJ2-2
v_call: TRBV5-1
clone_size: few
d_call: -
cdr3_nt: TGCGCCAGCAGCTTGGCCGACACCGGGGAGCTGTTTTTT
cdr3_aa: CASSLADTGELFF

j_call: TRBJ1-2
v_call: TRBV7-2
clone_size: -
d_call: -
cdr3_nt: TGTGCCAGCAGCTTAGAGAACAGTAACTATGGCTACACCTTC
cdr3_aa: CASSLENSNYGYTF

j_call: TRBJ1-1
v_call: TRBV30
clone_size: once
d_call: -
cdr3_nt: TGTGCCTGGCGATACGACACGACTGAAGCTTTCTTT
cdr3_aa: CAWRYDTTEAFF

j_call: TRBJ1-2
v_call: TRBV30
clone_size: -
d_call: TRBD1
cdr3_nt: TGTGCCAGGAACAAGGGGGCTTCTAACTATGGCTACACCTTC
cdr3_aa: CARNKGASNYGYTF

j_call: TRBJ2-1
v_call: TRBV28
clone_size: -
d_call: -
cdr3_nt: TGTGCCAGCAGTTTAACCTTTTTGGGCAGGGTTATATATGAGCAGTTCTTC
cdr3_aa: CASSLTFLGRVIYEQFF

j_call: TRBJ1-1
v_call: TRBV12-3/TRBV12-4
clone_size: -
d_call: -
cdr3_nt: TGTGCCAGCAGTCTCTACACTGAAGCTTTCTTT
cdr3_aa: CASSLYTEAFF

j_call: TRBJ1-2
v_call: TRBV29-1
clone_size: few
d_call: TRBD1
cdr3_nt: TGCAGCGATAGAGACAGGGGTGGTGGCTACACCTTC
cdr3_aa: CSDRDRGGGYTF

j_call: TRBJ2-7
v_call: TRBV7-2
clone_size: -
d_call: -
cdr3_nt: TGTGCCAGCAGCTTAGTCCCTACAGGGAGCTCCTACGAGCAGTACTTC
cdr3_aa: CASSLVPTGSSYEQYF

j_call: TRBJ2-3
v_call: TRBV20-1
clone_size: -
d_call: -
cdr3_nt: TGCAGTGCTAGTCCGGGCAGGGTCATTGCGCAGTATTTT
cdr3_aa: CSASPGRVIAQYF

j_call: TRBJ1-4
v_call: TRBV3-1/TRBV3-2
clone_size: -
d_call: TRBD1
cdr3_nt: TGTGCCAGCAGCCAAGGACAGGGGGCGTCTTATGAAAAACTGTTTTTT
cdr3_aa: CASSQGQGASYEKLFF

j_call: TRBJ2-7
v_call: TRBV27
clone_size: -
d_call: TRBD1
cdr3_nt: TGTGCCAGCAGTCCCCGGGACAGTTCCTACGAGCAGTACTTC
cdr3_aa: CASSPRDSSYEQYF

j_call: TRBJ2-7
v_call: TRBV6-6
clone_size: -
d_call: -
cdr3_nt: TGTGCCAGCAGGGGGGGGGCCTTGGACGAGCAGTACTTC
cdr3_aa: CASRGGALDEQYF

j_call: TRBJ2-2
v_call: TRBV11-2
clone_size: -
d_call: -
cdr3_nt: TGTGCCAGCAGCCCTACTGGGGGGGCGGCCGGGGAGCTGTTTTTT
cdr3_aa: CASSPTGGAAGELFF

j_call: TRBJ2-3
v_call: TRBV5-4
clone_size: -
d_call: TRBD2
cdr3_nt: TGTGCCAGCAGCGGTAGCGGGAGTCTTGCAGATACGCAGTATTTT
cdr3_aa: CASSGSGSLADTQYF

j_call: TRBJ1-3
v_call: TRBV3-1/TRBV3-2
clone_size: -
d_call: -
cdr3_nt: TGTGCCAGCAGCCAAGGGTGGACAGCCCCGAGCTCTGGAAACACCATATATTTT
cdr3_aa: CASSQGWTAPSSGNTIYF

j_call: TRBJ1-1
v_call: TRBV6-5
clone_size: -
d_call: -
cdr3_nt: TGTGCCAGCAGTTACGGCGGTGTTGAAGCTTTCTTT
cdr3_aa: CASSYGGVEAFF

j_call: TRBJ1-4
v_call: TRBV28
clone_size: -
d_call: TRBD1
cdr3_nt: TGTGCCAGCAGTCCTGCCGGGACAGGGCTGAGTAATGAAAAACTGTTTTTT
cdr3_aa: CASSPAGTGLSNEKLFF

j_call: TRBJ1-2
v_call: TRBV5-1
clone_size: once
d_call: -
cdr3_nt: TGCGCCAGCAGTGACAGGCTATATGGCTACACCTTC
cdr3_aa: CASSDRLYGYTF

j_call: TRBJ2-7
v_call: TRBV19
clone_size: few
d_call: -
cdr3_nt: TGTGCCAGTAGTATAGCCGACAGGTCTTACGAGCAGTACTTC
cdr3_aa: CASSIADRSYEQYF

j_call: TRBJ2-7
v_call: TRBV6-5
clone_size: -
d_call: -
cdr3_nt: TGTGCCAGCAGTTACCGGGACACCTACGAGCAGTACTTC
cdr3_aa: CASSYRDTYEQYF

j_call: TRBJ1-6
v_call: TRBV16
clone_size: -
d_call: -
cdr3_nt: TGTGCCAGCAGCCAGCGGCGGGTTGCCTATAATTCACCCCTCCACTTT
cdr3_aa: CASSQRRVAYNSPLHF

j_call: TRBJ1-2
v_call: TRBV6-5
clone_size: few
d_call: -
cdr3_nt: TGTGCCAGCGGAGGAAGATCCCATGGCTACACCTTC
cdr3_aa: CASGGRSHGYTF

j_call: TRBJ1-1
v_call: TRBV3-1/TRBV3-2
clone_size: -
d_call: -
cdr3_nt: TGTGCCAGCAGCCCAGGGATGGGCGGGAACACTGAAGCTTTCTTT
cdr3_aa: CASSPGMGGNTEAFF

j_call: TRBJ2-6
v_call: TRBV11-2
clone_size: -
d_call: -
cdr3_nt: TGTGCCAGCAGCTTAGTGAACCCGGGGTCTGGGGCCAACGTCCTGACTTTC
cdr3_aa: CASSLVNPGSGANVLTF

j_call: TRBJ2-5
v_call: TRBV5-1
clone_size: -
d_call: -
cdr3_nt: TGCGCCAGCAGTTCGGGCGGGGGCGAAGAGACCCAGTACTTC
cdr3_aa: CASSSGGGEETQYF

j_call: TRBJ2-3
v_call: TRBV5-4
clone_size: -
d_call: -
cdr3_nt: TGTGCCAGCAGCATACAGGGTGTCACAGATACGCAGTATTTT
cdr3_aa: CASSIQGVTDTQYF

j_call: TRBJ1-2
v_call: TRBV7-9
clone_size: few
d_call: TRBD1
cdr3_nt: TGTGCCAGCAGCTTAGGGGACAGGGGCCTCTATGGCTACACCTTC
cdr3_aa: CASSLGDRGLYGYTF

j_call: TRBJ2-7
v_call: TRBV5-1
clone_size: -
d_call: -
cdr3_nt: TGCGCCAGCAGCGCCCCCTCGCGTAGCTCCTACGAGCAGTACTTC
cdr3_aa: CASSAPSRSSYEQYF

j_call: TRBJ2-5
v_call: TRBV11-2
clone_size: -
d_call: TRBD2
cdr3_nt: TGTGCCAGCAGCTCCGGACTAGCGGGAGGTGAGACCCAGTACTTC
cdr3_aa: CASSSGLAGGETQYF

j_call: TRBJ1-1
v_call: TRBV6-5
clone_size: -
d_call: -
cdr3_nt: TGTGCCAGCAAAGTCAGGGAAGCTTTCTTT
cdr3_aa: CASKVREAFF

j_call: TRBJ2-7
v_call: TRBV27
clone_size: -
d_call: -
cdr3_nt: TGTGCCAGCAGTTATAAGACAGTCTCCTACGAGCAGTACTTC
cdr3_aa: CASSYKTVSYEQYF

j_call: TRBJ2-7
v_call: TRBV28
clone_size: -
d_call: TRBD2
cdr3_nt: TGTGCCAGCAGAATAGGACTAGCCTCCGAGCAGTACTTC
cdr3_aa: CASRIGLASEQYF

j_call: TRBJ2-5
v_call: TRBV18
clone_size: -
d_call: -
cdr3_nt: TGTGCCAGCTCACCACCCGACATGCGAGAGACCCAGTACTTC
cdr3_aa: CASSPPDMRETQYF

j_call: TRBJ1-2
v_call: TRBV7-3
clone_size: -
d_call: -
cdr3_nt: TGTGCCAGCAGTCCTGGGGGGACCCGGGGGAACTATGGCTACACCTTC
cdr3_aa: CASSPGGTRGNYGYTF

j_call: TRBJ1-5
v_call: TRBV12-3/TRBV12-4
clone_size: -
d_call: -
cdr3_nt: TGTGCCAGCAGTTTTGGGGGGCAGCCCCAGCATTTT
cdr3_aa: CASSFGGQPQHF

j_call: TRBJ2-1
v_call: TRBV5-1
clone_size: -
d_call: -
cdr3_nt: TGCGCCAGCAGCTTGCAGGGGAGCTCCTACAATGAGCAGTTCTTC
cdr3_aa: CASSLQGSSYNEQFF

j_call: TRBJ1-1
v_call: TRBV5-1
clone_size: once
d_call: -
cdr3_nt: TGCGCCAGCAGCTTCACATCCGGGACAAGTAACACTGAAGCTTTCTTT
cdr3_aa: CASSFTSGTSNTEAFF

j_call: TRBJ2-5
v_call: TRBV5-3
clone_size: -
d_call: -
cdr3_nt: TGTGCCAGAAGCTGCAGACTAGGCCCGGAGACCCAGTACTTC
cdr3_aa: CARSCRLGPETQYF

j_call: TRBJ1-1
v_call: TRBV3-1/TRBV3-2
clone_size: -
d_call: TRBD1
cdr3_nt: TGTGCCAGCAGCCGATTGGGACAGGAGAACACTGAAGCTTTCTTT
cdr3_aa: CASSRLGQENTEAFF

j_call: TRBJ1-5
v_call: TRBV4-1
clone_size: -
d_call: -
cdr3_nt: TGCGCCAGCAGCCAAGTGGCAGGGAATCAGCCCCAGCATTTT
cdr3_aa: CASSQVAGNQPQHF